A selection of T cell receptor beta chains follows, all from one sample in a study of T-cell reconstitution after alpha-beta-depleted transplantation in children. A single record per CDR3 protein comes from TCRdb applying MiXCR to the PCR reads. In the table there are some 200,000 distinct CDR3 sequences, about a tenth of which are singletons. The specimen was PBMCs from the stem cell graft donor, collected from the stem cell graft. All receptors come from a human donor who donated a stem cell graft to a child with acute lymphoblastic leukemia. CDR3s include the opening cysteine and the closing phenylalanine or tryptophan.

V gene	J gene	CDR3 protein
TRBV20-1	TRBJ2-1	CSALSEQPYNEQFF
TRBV20-1	TRBJ2-3	CSALRGPEDTQYF
TRBV5-1	TRBJ2-5	CASTPQGPETQYF
TRBV19	TRBJ1-2	CASSIAGQATNYGYTF
TRBV7-2	TRBJ2-1	CASSFMLMDGGEQFF
TRBV10-2	TRBJ2-7	CASSPGKAGGTSYEQYF
TRBV9	TRBJ1-5	CASSPSGTGLQPQHF
TRBV19	TRBJ1-1	CASSRAGEAAEAFF
TRBV6-6	TRBJ2-3	CASSITDRQTDTQYF
TRBV7-6	TRBJ2-7	CASSLEFYGDRAGEQYF
TRBV5-5	TRBJ1-4	CASSEGMRATNEKLFF